This TCR beta chain was retrieved from a study of monozygotic twins with inflammatory bowel disease (dated 2019 in TCRdb). With respect to the entire study: In total, about 28 monozygotic twin pairs made up the full study: 19 Danish pairs, all IBD-discordant, plus nine German pairs, of which four were IBD-concordant and five were IBD-discordant. Within discordant pairs, disease-associated traits were sought mainly by comparing IBD patients with their genetically identical healthy co-twins. Each individual had, on average, about 151 000 unique TCRalpha sequences and 181 000 unique TCRbeta sequences available for analysis. The study at large found these results: IBD patients had lower TCRbeta repertoire diversity, measured by the inverse Simpson index, than their healthy co-twins. Repertoire similarity did not differ between concordant and discordant twins, possibly due to limited statistical power. No single strong signal or clonotype linked to IBD turned up in the results, so the idea that one exists was not supported. Background noise and inter-individual variability may have been introduced into the repertoires by the differing immunosuppressive treatments among patients. Compared with healthy twins, IBD patients shared fewer clonotypes with other individuals, and the difference was most pronounced in patients with signs of disease activity. Different T cell subtypes could not be distinguished in the analysis.

An approximately 2.5 ml peripheral blood sample was drawn into PAXgene tubes per donor and stored at -80°C. Without T cell sorting, total RNA was isolated from whole blood using the PAXgene blood miRNA kit on an automated QIAcube. Peripheral blood from monozygotic twin pairs, either concordant or discordant for inflammatory bowel disease, underwent deep TCRalpha and TCRbeta repertoire profiling that used unique molecular barcoding. Smoking habits were recorded for all twin pairs, and each individual was classified as a current, former or never smoker. From a lookup of the germline V gene, CDR1 and CDR2 are ENHRY and SYGVKD. The CDR3 numbers 15 residues from cysteine through phenylalanine. No DNA sequence was recorded. On this clonotype itself: This clone's antigen is unknown.

To prepare the library, 5' RACE was applied. Each TCR library was prepared from roughly 3,800 ng of total RNA. For each sample, cDNA synthesis was carried out in eight separate reactions using SMARTScribe reverse transcriptase. During cDNA synthesis, unique molecular identifiers containing a 6-nucleotide sample barcode were introduced by template switching. TCRalpha and TCRbeta cDNA was amplified in two nested PCRs of 16 and 9 cycles, and bead purification was carried out after each PCR. Before amplification, the cDNA was treated with uracil DNA-glycosylase and purified using the QIAquick PCR purification kit. In the second PCR, Illumina TruSeq-compatible adapters and sample-specific barcodes were added. Library quality and concentration were checked on TapeStation and Qubit, and libraries were pooled at roughly 5.1 ng each. Sequencing of the pooled libraries was done on an Illumina HiSeq2500 single-index Rapid Run using custom sequencing primers and 2 x 100 bp reads. The paper's data handling went like this. UMI-based consensus assembly with MiGEC version 1.2.6 was used to correct PCR and sequencing errors. V(D)J alignment, clonotype assembly and CDR3 extraction were performed with MiXCR version 2.1.1. Gene usage, clonotype sharing and MAIT/NKT TCR abundance were normalised by analysing the top 1000, 10 000 and 20 000 clonotypes per sample. Diversity was computed as the inverse Simpson index with the vegan R package after downsampling to 27 000 UMIs. Paired Mann-Whitney U tests were applied to discordant twin pairs, with Benjamini-Hochberg correction for multiple testing. TCRdb reprocessed the reads, so every CDR3 protein sequence counts as one entry and DNA is not shown. For this entry, the V and J calls and clone size follow TCRdb and not the study's own pipeline. The table of this sample itemizes 350,000 to 400,000 distinct CDR3 sequences. The ten biggest clones cover just over 2.5% of the sample.

The TCR comes from a human donor with ulcerative colitis or Crohn's disease, or a healthy co-twin of an affected twin (not recorded which). The sequencing input was blood. This chain joins TRBV10-3 to TRBJ2-3; TCRdb indicates TRBD2, and absent DNA this call remains unverified. This receptor has the CDR3 CAISEPAGGTDTQYF.